Listed here is a single T cell receptor (beta chain). Its specificity is unknown. This entry comes from a study of OX40 agonist ivuxolimab in advanced cancers. Overall study: Ivuxolimab doses were 0.01, 0.1, 0.3, 1.5, 3 or 10 mg/kg every 2 weeks. Study-wide findings and caveats: More expanded clones were found, on average, in CD8+ than in CD4+ T cells. Also showing low normalized T-cell clonal expansion were some of the nonresponders.

Germline V gene lookup returns CDR1 SGHTA and CDR2 FQGNSA. Trimming removed 2 bases at V and 4 bases at J, with 6 bases between. The CDR3 sequence is 13 residues long. Measured with immunoSEQ multiplex PCR; TCRdb has only the in-frame clones, and not every one. The data show about 26,000 clones, over 70% seen once. Any history of autoimmune disease or systemic immunosuppression disqualified patients. V gene TRBV7-2 combines with J gene TRBJ1-3; no clear D. The input for sequencing was CD4+ or CD8+ T cells sorted from blood, taken in a trial of the OX40 agonist ivuxolimab. The sequence derives from an adult with an advanced solid tumor such as melanoma, head and neck, liver or kidney cancer. This CDR3 reads CASSLFSGNTIYF. DNA of the CDR3: TGTGCCAGCAGCTTATTCTCGGGAAACACCATATATTTT.